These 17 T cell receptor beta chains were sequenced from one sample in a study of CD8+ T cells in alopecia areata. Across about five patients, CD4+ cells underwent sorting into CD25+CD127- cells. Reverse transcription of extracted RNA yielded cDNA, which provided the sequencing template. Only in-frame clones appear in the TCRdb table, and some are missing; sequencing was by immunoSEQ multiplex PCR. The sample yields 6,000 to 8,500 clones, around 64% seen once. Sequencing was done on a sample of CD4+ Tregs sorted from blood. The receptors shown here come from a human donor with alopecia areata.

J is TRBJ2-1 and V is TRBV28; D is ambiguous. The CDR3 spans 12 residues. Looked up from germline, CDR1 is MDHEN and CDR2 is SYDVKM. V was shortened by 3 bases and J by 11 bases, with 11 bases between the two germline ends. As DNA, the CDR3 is TGTGCCAGCAGTTTTACTGGGGTCCAGCAGTTCTTC. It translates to CASSFTGVQQFF. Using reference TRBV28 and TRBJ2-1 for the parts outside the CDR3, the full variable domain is DVKVTQSSRYLVKRTGEKVFLECVQDMDHENMFWYRQDPGLGLRLIYFSYDVKMKEKGDIPEGYSVSREKKERFSLILESASTNQTSMYLCASSFTGVQQFFGPGTRLTVL.

The CDR3 sequence is CASSPPDITDTQYF. The CDR3 bases are TGTGCCAGCAGCCCCCCGGACATCACAGATACGCAGTATTTT. The rearrangement uses TRBV11-2 and TRBJ2-3; maybe TRBD1 (5 bases). Deletions cut 5 bases from V and 2 bases from J, with 11 bases between. This CDR3 comprises 14 residues. Germline lookup yields CDR1 SGHAT and CDR2 FQNNGV.

CDR3 sequence: CASIRGRVSGANVLTF. The CDR3, as DNA: TGTGCCAGCATCCGGGGGCGGGTCTCTGGGGCCAACGTCCTGACTTTC. The rearrangement uses TRBV2 and TRBJ2-6; perhaps D is TRBD1 or TRBD2 (6 bases each). The V end lost 7 bases, the J end lost 0 bases, and 13 bases lay between the germline ends. The CDR3 runs to 16 residues. Per the germline V gene, CDR1 is SNHLY and CDR2 is FYNNEI.

CDR3 DNA sequence: TGTGCCAGCAGTTTATCGGGAGAGACCCAGTACTTC. It yields the protein CASSLSGETQYF. The gene calls are TRBV27 and TRBJ2-5; the D is unclear. V was pared by 0 bases and J by 4 bases, with 3 bases between. The CDR3 length is 12 residues. Germline V gene sequence: CDR1 MNHEY, CDR2 SMNVEV (reference sequence).

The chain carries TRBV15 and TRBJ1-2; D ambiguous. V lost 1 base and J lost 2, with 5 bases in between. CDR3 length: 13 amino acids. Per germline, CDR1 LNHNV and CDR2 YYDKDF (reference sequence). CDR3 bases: TGTGCCACCAGCAGAGCCCCCAACTATGGCTACACCTTC. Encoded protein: CATSRAPNYGYTF.

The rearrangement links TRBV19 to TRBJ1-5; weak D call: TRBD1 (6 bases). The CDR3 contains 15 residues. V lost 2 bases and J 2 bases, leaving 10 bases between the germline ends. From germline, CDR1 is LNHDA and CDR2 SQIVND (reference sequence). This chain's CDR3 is CASSIIGGGNQPQHF. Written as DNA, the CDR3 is TGTGCCAGTAGTATAATCGGGGGCGGCAATCAGCCCCAGCATTTT.

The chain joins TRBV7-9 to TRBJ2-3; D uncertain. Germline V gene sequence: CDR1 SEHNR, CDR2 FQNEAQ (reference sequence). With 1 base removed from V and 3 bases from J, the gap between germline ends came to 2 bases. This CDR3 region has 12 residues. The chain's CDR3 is CASSLDTDTQYF. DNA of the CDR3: TGTGCCAGCAGCTTAGATACAGATACGCAGTATTTT.

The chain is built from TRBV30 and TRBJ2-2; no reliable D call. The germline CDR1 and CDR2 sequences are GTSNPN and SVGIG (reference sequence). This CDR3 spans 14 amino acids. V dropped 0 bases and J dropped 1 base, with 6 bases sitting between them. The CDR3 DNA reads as TGTGCCTGGAGTGTAACCGTGAACACCGGGGAGCTGTTTTTT. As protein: CAWSVTVNTGELFF.

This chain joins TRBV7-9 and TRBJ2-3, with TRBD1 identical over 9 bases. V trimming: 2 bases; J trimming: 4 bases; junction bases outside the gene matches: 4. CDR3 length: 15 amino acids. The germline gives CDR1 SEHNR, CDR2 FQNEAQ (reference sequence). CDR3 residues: CASSLWTGEADTQYF. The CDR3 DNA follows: TGTGCCAGCAGCTTATGGACAGGGGAAGCAGATACGCAGTATTTT.

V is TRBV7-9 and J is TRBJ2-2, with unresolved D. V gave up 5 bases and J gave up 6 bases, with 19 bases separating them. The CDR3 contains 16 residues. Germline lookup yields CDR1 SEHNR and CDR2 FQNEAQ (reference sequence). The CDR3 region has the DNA TGTGCCAGCAGCCCAGGTGCAACCGGTTTATCCGGGGAGCTGTTTTTT. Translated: CASSPGATGLSGELFF.

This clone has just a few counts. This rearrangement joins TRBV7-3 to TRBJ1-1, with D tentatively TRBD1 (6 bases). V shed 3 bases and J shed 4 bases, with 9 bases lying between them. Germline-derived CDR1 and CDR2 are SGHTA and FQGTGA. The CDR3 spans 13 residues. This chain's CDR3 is CASSLGGRTEAFF. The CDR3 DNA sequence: TGTGCCAGCAGCTTGGGGGGGCGCACTGAAGCTTTCTTT.

The CDR3 region is CASRKGTGGSVWDTEAFF. The CDR3 region has the DNA TGCGCCAGCAGGAAAGGGACGGGAGGTAGCGTTTGGGACACTGAAGCTTTCTTT. The gene calls are TRBV5-1 and TRBJ1-1, with D possibly matching TRBD1 (5 bases). The CDR3 consists of 18 residues. The V gene's germline CDR1 is SGHRS and CDR2 YFSETQ. Trimming took 5 bases from V and 3 from J, leaving 26 bases between them.

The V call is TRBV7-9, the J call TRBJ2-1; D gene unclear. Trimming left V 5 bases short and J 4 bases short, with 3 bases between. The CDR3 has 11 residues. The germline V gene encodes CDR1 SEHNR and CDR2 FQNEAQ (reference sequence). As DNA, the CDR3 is TGTGCCAGCAGCCGGTACAATGAGCAGTTCTTC. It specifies CASSRYNEQFF.

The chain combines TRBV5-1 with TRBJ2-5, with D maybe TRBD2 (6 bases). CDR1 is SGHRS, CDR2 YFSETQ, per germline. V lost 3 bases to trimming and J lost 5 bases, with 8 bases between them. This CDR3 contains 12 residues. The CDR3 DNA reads TGCGCCAGCAGCTCAGGGACTGAGACCCAGTACTTC. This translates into CASSSGTETQYF.

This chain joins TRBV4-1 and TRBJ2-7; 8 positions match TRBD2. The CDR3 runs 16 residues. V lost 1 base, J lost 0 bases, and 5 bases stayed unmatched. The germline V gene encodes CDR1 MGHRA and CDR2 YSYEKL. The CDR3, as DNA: TGCGCCAGCAGCCAAGTAAGCGGGAGCCTCTCCTACGAGCAGTACTTC. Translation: CASSQVSGSLSYEQYF.

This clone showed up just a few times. The CDR3 loop is CSVRVSVREQYF. Here the CDR3 DNA reads TGCAGCGTCAGGGTTTCGGTACGCGAGCAGTACTTC. The chain uses TRBV29-1 and TRBJ2-7; D possibly corresponds to TRBD1 (5 bases). In germline, CDR1 is SQVTM, CDR2 ANQGSEA. Trimming removed 6 bases from V and 6 bases from J, with 15 bases in between. This CDR3 has 12 amino acids.

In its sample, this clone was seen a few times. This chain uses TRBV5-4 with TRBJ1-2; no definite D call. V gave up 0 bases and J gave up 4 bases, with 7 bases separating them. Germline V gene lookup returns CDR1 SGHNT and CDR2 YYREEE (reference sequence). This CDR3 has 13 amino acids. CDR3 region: CASSLDSLYGYTF. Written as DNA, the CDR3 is TGTGCCAGCAGCTTGGACAGCCTCTATGGCTACACCTTC.